The 3 T cell receptor beta chains presented below share a single source sample, sequenced in a study of T cells in Graves' hyperthyroidism and ophthalmopathy. The investigators amplified TCR beta CDR3 regions from RNA transcripts. TCR CDR3 regions were first amplified by RT-PCR with HTBI primers. A single record per CDR3 protein comes from TCRdb applying MiXCR to the multiplex PCR reads. The data show around 620,000 distinct CDR3 sequences, roughly 16% seen once. Sequenced input: blood. The receptors shown here come from a woman in her thirties with Graves' hyperthyroidism.

The genes are TRBV5-1 and TRBJ1-3; weak D call: TRBD1 (6 bases). The germline gives CDR1 SGHRS, CDR2 YFSETQ. The CDR3 has 15 residues. V was shortened by 1 base and J by 4 bases, with 12 bases between the two germline ends. CDR3: CASSLTPTGGNTIYF. CDR3 nucleotides: TGCGCCAGCAGCTTGACACCGACAGGCGGAAACACCATATATTTT.

This clonotype has ten or more counts. This rearrangement joins TRBV30 to TRBJ2-2; possibly TRBD1 or TRBD2 for D (5 bases each). The germline gives CDR1 GTSNPN, CDR2 SVGIG (reference sequence). This CDR3 spans 13 amino acids. The V end lost 0 bases, the J end lost 6 bases, and 8 bases lay between the germline ends. The DNA of the CDR3 is TGTGCCTGGAGTGTAGGGACCGCCGGGGAGCTGTTTTTT. This codes for CAWSVGTAGELFF.

J is TRBJ2-7 and V is TRBV4-1; the D is unclear. Trimming left V 2 bases short and J 4 bases short, with 9 bases between. There are 13 residues in the CDR3. Germline assignment: CDR1 MGHRA and CDR2 YSYEKL. The CDR3 DNA follows: TGCGCCAGCAGCCAAACGCATGGGTACGAGCAGTACTTC. It encodes CASSQTHGYEQYF.